This note documents a single T cell receptor beta chain sequence. The target antigen is unknown. TCRdb re-called the RT-PCR reads through MiXCR, storing one row per CDR3 protein. The sample shows 450,000 to 600,000 distinct CDR3 sequences, around 7.7% of them seen only once. The sample comes from a study of response to subunit inactivated influenza vaccine. The V end lost 3 bases, the J end lost 1 base, and 13 bases lay between the germline ends. Germline loops: CDR1 ENHRY, CDR2 SYGVKD. The CDR3 is 17 amino acids. Findings and limits, study-wide: Seasonal influenza vaccination, on each occasion, was suggested by the authors to recruit few new T cells.

This TCR came from a man aged 45 to 75 who received an inactivated influenza vaccine. The source was PBMCs from blood, collected 23 to 25 months after vaccination. The chain joins TRBV10-3 to TRBJ2-6, with D perhaps TRBD1 (5 bases). CDR3 nucleotides: TGTGCCATCAGTGACAGGGCCGACGTTTCTGGGGCCAACGTCCTGACTTTC. Its protein is CAISDRADVSGANVLTF.